This T cell receptor beta chain was captured in a study of lymphopenia after photon versus proton radiotherapy. Repertoires were generated with immunoSEQ multiplex PCR, while TCRdb's copy carries only in-frame clones and drops some. Counted here are around 42,000 clones, over 75% occurring once; the ten biggest clones make up around 2.2%. Per germline, CDR1 MNHEY and CDR2 SVGAGI. The V and J ends lost 6 bases and 6 bases, in that order; junction bases with no gene match: 13. The CDR3 sequence is 15 residues long. The TCR was taken from a man in his forties or fifties with gastric cancer. The rearrangement links TRBV6-5 to TRBJ2-5; the match to TRBD1 covers 7 bases. The starting material was peripheral blood, obtained from a patient treated with photon-based radiotherapy. Here the CDR3 reads CASSPARGRGQTQYF. CDR3 nucleotide sequence: TGTGCCAGCAGCCCCGCCAGGGGGAGAGGACAGACCCAGTACTTC.